This entry concerns a single TCR beta chain. In Seattle, patients joined the study during active infection and were tracked longitudinally. Looked up from germline, CDR1 is SGHAT and CDR2 is FQNNGV. With 1 base clipped from V and 8 bases from J, the junction kept 10 bases outside the gene matches. CDR3 length: 17 amino acids. These data are taken from a study of blood T cell repertoires in COVID-19. At the level of the study: Italy, Spain and the United States were the sources of the convalescent and acute COVID-19 samples. PBMCs, B-cell-depleted T cells, or T cells were the source of the cDNA or gDNA that made up the material.

Original methodology: For nucleated cells, counts were estimated from reference gene primer amplification. Only in-frame clones appear in the TCRdb table, and some are missing; sequencing was by immunoSEQ multiplex PCR. V, J and clone size are taken as reported in that table, and D and trimming were inferred from the DNA itself. The sample consists of 200,000 to 300,000 clones, 70% to 90% of them appearing once. This clonotype was sampled from a woman aged 30 to 39 with COVID-19, enrolled during active disease. The genes are TRBV11-2 and TRBJ2-1, with 11 positions matching TRBD2. Sequenced: peripheral blood. The CDR3 nucleotides read TGTGCCAGCAGCTTAGGTAGAACTAGCGGGAGAGGGCATGAGCAGTTCTTC. Amino acid sequence: CASSLGRTSGRGHEQFF. Based on the CDR3 plus reference TRBV11-2 and TRBJ2-1, the full variable domain is EAGVAQSPRYKIIEKRQSVAFWCNPISGHATLYWYQQILGQGPKLLIQFQNNGVVDDSQLPKDRFSAERLKGVDSTLKIQPAKLEDSAVYLCASSLGRTSGRGHEQFFGPGTRLTVL.